A single sample gave rise to the 23 T cell receptor beta chains below, sequenced in a study of breast tumors, draining lymph nodes, adjacent tissues. TCRdb called the multiplex PCR reads again in MiXCR, with one record for every CDR3 protein. In the table there are 160,000 or so distinct CDR3 sequences, roughly a third of which are singletons. Breast cancer patients provided tissue from their axillary draining lymph nodes. Sample: axillary lymph node tissue. The receptor source for this set is a female donor with breast cancer. Some clones in this sample may be carry-over from other donors' samples.

This clonotype was detected many times. The chain has TRBV5-6 and TRBJ2-3, with D possibly called TRBD1 or TRBD2 (5 bases each). Looked up from germline, CDR1 is SGHDT and CDR2 is YYEEEE. Trimming removed 5 bases from V and 0 bases from J, with 16 bases in between. The CDR3 runs to 16 residues. The CDR3: CASSFGSGLSTDTQYF. The CDR3 DNA reads TGTGCCAGCAGTTTCGGGTCGGGGCTTAGCACAGATACGCAGTATTTT.

Many counts were recorded for this clonotype. Here the CDR3 DNA reads TGCAGTGCTTGGGGGGCCGCCGGACCCTCTGGGGCCAACGTCCTGACTTTC. It is translated as CSAWGAAGPSGANVLTF. V gene TRBV20-1 combines with J gene TRBJ2-6, with D perhaps given as TRBD1 or TRBD2 (6 bases each). CDR3 length: 17 residues. Trimming pared 5 bases from V and 0 bases from J, leaving 17 bases between. Germline CDR1 is DFQATT and CDR2 is SNEGSKA (reference sequence).

This clonotype was seen a few times. The chain joins TRBV6-6 to TRBJ2-7; 11 bases line up with TRBD2. The length of the CDR3 is 17 residues. V shed 5 bases and J 6 bases; nucleotides not matched to a gene: 15. In germline, CDR1 is MNHNY, CDR2 SVGAGI (reference sequence). The CDR3 DNA reads as TGTGCCAGCAGTCACGTCGTACTAGCGGGAGCTGGAGTCGAGCAGTACTTC. It yields the protein CASSHVVLAGAGVEQYF.

This clonotype has a handful of counts. It may be a read error: a sequence one base away is much more abundant. The chain combines TRBV5-1 with TRBJ2-3; 12 nucleotides match TRBD2. The V and J ends lost 4 bases and 2 bases, in that order; junction bases with no gene match: 11. The CDR3 has 18 residues. CDR1 and CDR2 from the germline V gene are SGHRS and YFSETQ. CDR3 sequence: CASSLLTSGGDYTDTQYF. CDR3 bases: TGCGCCAGCAGCCTCTTGACTAGCGGGGGAGACTACACAGATACGCAGTATTTT.

In its sample, this clonotype was seen many times. The J gene is TRBJ1-6, the V gene TRBV4-1; D is unclear. The germline gives CDR1 MGHRA, CDR2 YSYEKL. The V end lost 0 bases, the J end lost 0 bases, and 12 bases lay between the germline ends. This CDR3 is built from 18 residues. CDR3 protein: CASSQDGRGSSYNSPLHF. For the CDR3, the DNA is TGCGCCAGCAGCCAAGATGGGCGAGGGAGCTCCTATAATTCACCCCTCCACTTT.

This clonotype was seen many times. V usage is TRBV12-3 or TRBV12-4 and J usage is TRBJ2-3, with D possibly TRBD2 on 6 matching bases. With 5 bases removed from V and 0 bases from J, the gap between germline ends came to 9 bases. The CDR3 sequence is 14 residues long. CDR3 nucleotides: TGTGCCAGCAGTCCAGGGACTAGCACAGATACGCAGTATTTT. It translates to CASSPGTSTDTQYF.

This clonotype was detected ten times or more. The V gene is TRBV29-1, the J gene TRBJ2-7, with 8 bases identical to TRBD1. The CDR3 is 15 amino acids. Germline loops: CDR1 SQVTM, CDR2 ANQGSEA. Unmatched junction bases numbered 8, after V lost 0 bases and J lost 4 bases. CDR3 region: CSVEDSLGQEYEQYF. CDR3 coding DNA: TGCAGCGTTGAAGACTCTTTGGGACAGGAGTACGAGCAGTACTTC.

This clonotype was recorded at least ten times. The chain has TRBV7-3 and TRBJ2-3, with TRBD2 as a possible D gene (5 bases). This CDR3 is 14 amino acids long. Germline CDR1 and CDR2: SGHTA and FQGTGA. V lost 2 bases and J 5 bases, leaving 11 bases between the germline ends. The CDR3, as DNA: TGTGCCAGCAGCTTAGGGCTAGCTGTAGATACGCAGTATTTT. This translates into CASSLGLAVDTQYF. Full variable domain (missing parts from reference TRBV7-3 and TRBJ2-3): GAGVSQTPSNKVTEKGKYVELRCDPISGHTALYWYRQSLGQGPEFLIYFQGTGAADDSGLPNDRFFAVRPEGSVSTLKIQRTERGDSAVYLCASSLGLAVDTQYFGPGTRLTVL.

This clonotype was seen at least ten times. The chain employs TRBV3-1 and TRBJ1-2; the D is unclear. Per the germline V gene, CDR1 is LGHDT and CDR2 is YNNKEL (reference sequence). This CDR3 is 14 amino acids long. Trimming took 1 base from V and 3 from J, leaving 9 bases between them. In DNA form, the CDR3 reads TGTGCCAGCAGCCAAGTGCCAGATGACTATGGCTACACCTTC. It is translated as CASSQVPDDYGYTF.

The chain combines TRBV2 with TRBJ2-7; 13 nucleotides line up with TRBD2. The CDR3 is 17 residues long. The V gene's germline CDR1 is SNHLY and CDR2 FYNNEI. V gave up 8 bases and J gave up 3 bases; unmatched junction bases: 13. For the CDR3, the DNA is TGTGCCAGCCGGTCCCGGACTAGCGGGGGAACAGACTACGAGCAGTACTTC. Translated: CASRSRTSGGTDYEQYF.

This clonotype has a count of ten or more. The gene calls are TRBV9 and TRBJ2-1; possibly TRBD1 for D (5 bases). Germline V gives CDR1 SGDLS, CDR2 YYNGEE. V was trimmed by 0 bases and J by 6 bases, leaving 16 bases between them. CDR3 length equals 16 residues. The CDR3 nucleotides are TGTGCCAGCAGCGTAGGATTACAGGTCGGTGGCAATGAGCAGTTCTTC. Its protein product is CASSVGLQVGGNEQFF.

This clonotype was picked up many times. A much larger clone is a single base away; this may be a read error. The chain employs TRBV12-5 and TRBJ2-5; TRBD1 or TRBD2 may be the D gene (5 bases each). With 3 bases removed from V and 2 bases from J, the gap between germline ends came to 16 bases. There are 16 residues in the CDR3. Germline CDR1 reads LGHNT; CDR2 reads FRNRAP. DNA of the CDR3: TGTGCTAGTGGTTTCAGGCCGGGAAAGGGGCAAGAGACCCAGTACTTC. This sequence encodes CASGFRPGKGQETQYF.

The rearrangement joins TRBV4-2 to TRBJ1-4; D perhaps matches TRBD1 (5 bases). Germline V gene data show CDR1 as LGHNA and CDR2 as YNFKEQ. The CDR3 runs to 17 residues. Trimming took off 0 bases at V and 8 bases at J, with 19 bases between the two ends. CDR3 loop: CASSQDVLGARGEKLFF. As DNA, the CDR3 is TGTGCCAGCAGCCAAGACGTTCTCGGGGCCCGGGGCGAAAAACTGTTTTTT.

A note on this clonotype: This may arise from a read error, as a much more abundant clone is one base away. This sequence joins TRBV6-5 and TRBJ2-1; 7 nucleotides align to TRBD2. The CDR3 length is 16 residues. Germline V gene lookup returns CDR1 MNHEY and CDR2 SVGAGI. Trimming cost V 5 bases and J 6 bases; bases outside gene matches: 13. The CDR3 sequence is CASSHGWTSFGNEQFF. The DNA of the CDR3 is TGTGCCAGCAGTCACGGCTGGACTAGTTTTGGCAATGAGCAGTTCTTC.

V and J are TRBV7-9 and TRBJ1-2; no reliable D call. V was pared by 4 bases and J by 4 bases, with 4 bases between. This CDR3 is built from 11 residues. In germline, CDR1 is SEHNR, CDR2 FQNEAQ (reference sequence). CDR3 in amino acids: CASSSAYGYTF. The CDR3 DNA follows: TGTGCCAGCAGCTCCGCCTATGGCTACACCTTC.

As DNA, the CDR3 is TGCAGCGACCGCGGGGGGGGATGGGGGACCCAGTACTTC. This sequence encodes CSDRGGGWGTQYF. V and J are TRBV29-1 and TRBJ2-5; 9 positions match TRBD2. V gave up 7 bases and J gave up 7 bases; unmatched junction bases: 10. Germline V gene sequence: CDR1 SQVTM, CDR2 ANQGSEA. This CDR3 region has 13 residues.

This clonotype was counted ten times or more. This chain links TRBV7-8 with TRBJ2-7; perhaps D is TRBD1 or TRBD2 (5 bases each). V gave up 4 bases and J gave up 2 bases, with 12 bases separating them. CDR1 is SGHVS and CDR2 is FQNEAQ in the germline V gene. The CDR3 is 14 residues long. The CDR3 nucleotides read TGTGCCAGCAGCTCCGGGACGGGGACCTACGAGCAGTACTTC. This codes for CASSSGTGTYEQYF.

The rearrangement uses TRBV20-1 and TRBJ2-3; TRBD2 aligns across 8 bases. V shed 5 bases and J 11 bases; nucleotides not matched to a gene: 15. Germline V gene data show CDR1 as DFQATT and CDR2 as SNEGSKA (reference sequence). The CDR3 has 14 amino acids. Written as DNA, the CDR3 is TGCAGTGCTCAAGCGGGGGTCTCCTACAATGAGCAGTATTTT. Protein: CSAQAGVSYNEQYF.

This clonotype has a count of ten or more. The chain recombines TRBV9 with TRBJ2-2, with 8 nucleotides matching TRBD2. The junction had 11 bases not matched to a gene; V was cut back by 4 bases and J by 3 bases. CDR1 SGDLS and CDR2 YYNGEE come from the germline V gene. This CDR3 is built from 17 residues. CDR3 in amino acids: CASSTSGGLTHTGELFF. CDR3 in DNA: TGTGCCAGCAGCACTAGCGGCGGGCTAACACACACCGGGGAGCTGTTTTTT. Filled out from reference TRBV9 and TRBJ2-2, the complete variable domain reads DSGVTQTPKHLITATGQRVTLRCSPRSGDLSVYWYQQSLDQGLQFLIQYYNGEERAKGNILERFSAQQFPDLHSELNLSSLELGDSALYFCASSTSGGLTHTGELFFGEGSRLTVL.

Ten or more counts support this clonotype. Here the CDR3 DNA reads TGTGCCAGTAGTGAAGGGGGCTCTGGGGCCAACGTCCTGACTTTC. It specifies CASSEGGSGANVLTF. This chain links TRBV19 with TRBJ2-6; weak D call: TRBD1 (6 bases). V gave up 5 bases and J gave up 0 bases, with 8 bases separating them. The germline CDR1 and CDR2 sequences are LNHDA and SQIVND (reference sequence). CDR3 size: 15 residues.

This clonotype was seen repeatedly, ten times or more. This chain joins TRBV20-1 and TRBJ2-7, with D perhaps TRBD2 (7 bases). The germline V gene encodes CDR1 DFQATT and CDR2 SNEGSKA (reference sequence). Trimming took 0 bases from V and 0 from J, leaving 18 bases between them. This CDR3 comprises 17 residues. Here the CDR3 DNA reads TGCAGTGCTAGAGATGATCGGCGGGGGCCTTACTCCTACGAGCAGTACTTC. It is translated as CSARDDRRGPYSYEQYF.

The gene calls are TRBV19 and TRBJ2-5, with TRBD2 matching 9 bases. Germline V gene sequence: CDR1 LNHDA, CDR2 SQIVND (reference sequence). Germline trimming cut 6 bases from V and 5 bases from J; bases unmatched to any gene: 13. This CDR3 region has 16 residues. The CDR3 loop is CASSAGGPLRRETQYF. The CDR3 nucleotides read TGTGCCAGTAGCGCGGGAGGGCCTCTCCGCCGGGAGACCCAGTACTTC.

This clonotype was picked up many times. The chain has TRBV5-8 and TRBJ2-5, with 8 bases lining up with TRBD2. Trimming took 4 bases from V and 3 from J; bases not matched to a gene: 14. Per the germline V gene, CDR1 is SGHTS and CDR2 is YDEGEE. The CDR3 runs 17 residues. The CDR3 is CASSLKGLAEVKETQYF. The CDR3 DNA sequence: TGTGCCAGCAGCCTTAAAGGACTAGCCGAAGTTAAAGAGACCCAGTACTTC. Supplemented by reference TRBV5-8 and TRBJ2-5, the full variable domain reads EAGVTQSPTHLIKTRGQQATLRCSPISGHTSVYWYQQALGLGLQFLLWYDEGEERNRGNFPPRFSGRQFPNYSSELNVNALELEDSALYLCASSLKGLAEVKETQYFGPGTRLLVL.